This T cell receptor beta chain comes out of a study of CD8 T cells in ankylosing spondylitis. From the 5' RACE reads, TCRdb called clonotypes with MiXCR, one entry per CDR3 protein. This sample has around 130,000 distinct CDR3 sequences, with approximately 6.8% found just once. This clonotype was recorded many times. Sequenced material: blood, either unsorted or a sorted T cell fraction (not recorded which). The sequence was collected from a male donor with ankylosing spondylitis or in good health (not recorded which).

CDR3 coding DNA: TGTGCCAGCAGCTTAGTTCGGACAGCGGGAGATACGCAGTATTTT. Translated, it gives CASSLVRTAGDTQYF. The chain joins TRBV7-9 to TRBJ2-3, with D perhaps given as TRBD1 or TRBD2 (6 bases each). The CDR3 is 15 residues long. CDR1 is SEHNR, CDR2 FQNEAQ, per germline (reference sequence). Trimming pared 1 base from V and 5 bases from J, leaving 13 bases between.